Following are 4 T cell receptor beta chains from one sample sequenced in a study of T cell changes during pregnancy in multiple sclerosis. Repertoires were generated with immunoSEQ multiplex PCR, while TCRdb's copy carries only in-frame clones and drops some. Of some 60,000 clones listed, 90% were seen once; the top ten hold approximately 6.6%. This specimen consisted of peripheral blood, obtained in the third trimester of pregnancy. Receptors originate from a female donor in good health, enrolled as a control in a pregnancy study.

A single count supports this clone. The chain is built from TRBV11-2 and TRBJ2-1, with D hard to call. The CDR3 runs 15 residues. Germline V gene lookup returns CDR1 SGHAT and CDR2 FQNNGV. The V end was cut by 5 bases, the J end by 4 bases, with 15 bases between. CDR3 region: CASSPVNGPYNEQFF. The CDR3 DNA reads as TGTGCCAGCAGCCCCGTGAATGGCCCGTACAATGAGCAGTTCTTC.

The chain couples TRBV7-2 to TRBJ2-5, with D possibly TRBD2 on 5 matching bases. Trimming pared 1 base from V and 5 bases from J, leaving 11 bases between. CDR1 and CDR2 from the germline V gene are SGHTA and FQGNSA. The CDR3 is 14 amino acids. This CDR3 is CASSLGLSGETQYF. The CDR3, as DNA: TGTGCCAGCAGCTTAGGACTCAGCGGCGAGACCCAGTACTTC.

Concerning this clone: One junction end disagrees with the germline gene, perhaps due to a read error. The rearrangement joins TRBV5-6 to TRBJ1-1; TRBD1 matches 8 bases. Per the germline V gene, CDR1 is SGHDT and CDR2 is YYEEEE. The CDR3 runs to 13 residues. The CDR3 here is CASSLPRQGPGLF. The DNA of the CDR3 is TGTGCCAGCAGCTTGCCCCGACAGGGGCCCGGATTATTT. Full variable domain (outside the CDR3, taken from reference TRBV5-6 and TRBJ1-1): DAGVTQSPTHLIKTRGQQVTLRCSPKSGHDTVSWYQQALGQGPQFIFQYYEEEERQRGNFPDRFSGHQFPNYSSELNVNALLLGDSALYLCASSLPRQGPGLFGQGTRLTVV.

The V call is TRBV30, the J call TRBJ2-7; TRBD2 might be the D (6 bases). CDR1 GTSNPN and CDR2 SVGIG come from the germline V gene (reference sequence). V dropped 2 bases and J dropped 2 bases, with 10 bases sitting between them. This CDR3 is built from 13 residues. The CDR3 DNA reads as TGTGCCTGGAGTTTAGGGGAGGCCTACGAGCAGTACTTC. It yields the protein CAWSLGEAYEQYF.